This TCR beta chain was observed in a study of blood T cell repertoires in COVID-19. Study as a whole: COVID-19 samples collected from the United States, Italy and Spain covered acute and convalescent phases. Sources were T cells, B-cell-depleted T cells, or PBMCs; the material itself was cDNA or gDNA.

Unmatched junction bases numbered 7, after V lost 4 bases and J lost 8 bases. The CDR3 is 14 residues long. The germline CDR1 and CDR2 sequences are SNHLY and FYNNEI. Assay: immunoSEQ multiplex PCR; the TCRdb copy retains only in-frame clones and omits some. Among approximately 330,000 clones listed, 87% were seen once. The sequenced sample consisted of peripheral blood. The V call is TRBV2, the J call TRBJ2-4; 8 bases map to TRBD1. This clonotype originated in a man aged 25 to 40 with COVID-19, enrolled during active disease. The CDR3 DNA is TGTGCCAGCAGTGTTCAGGGGGCAGAGTACATTCAGTACTTC. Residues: CASSVQGAEYIQYF.